A selection of T cell receptor beta chains follows, all from one sample in a study of T cell responses to AZD1222 COVID-19 vaccine. Here immunoSEQ multiplex PCR was the method, and the copy in TCRdb shows in-frame clones only, minus some. The sample has some 96,000 clones; roughly 84% are singletons. Sample: peripheral blood, taken on day 0 of AZD1222 vaccination. These receptors were collected from an adult in good health. Both conserved end residues are part of each CDR3. D genes are given only for firm matches. Clone size is not always given. Where it is, it says once, few, many or a class for expanded clones.

CDR3aa: CASSRQPNTEAFF; CDR3nt: TGTGCCAGTAGTAGACAGCCGAACACTGAAGCTTTCTTT; d_gene: .; j_gene: TRBJ1-1; abundance: .; v_gene: TRBV19
CDR3aa: CASSVGGLKNEKLFF; CDR3nt: TGTGCCAGCAGCGTAGGAGGGCTGAAAAATGAAAAACTGTTTTTT; d_gene: .; j_gene: TRBJ1-4; abundance: .; v_gene: TRBV9
CDR3aa: CASSFPSLDEVHEQFF; CDR3nt: TGTGCCAGCAGTTTCCCTTCTCTTGACGAGGTCCATGAGCAGTTCTTC; d_gene: .; j_gene: TRBJ2-1; abundance: .; v_gene: TRBV28
CDR3aa: CATSRDTRGRDWPEKLFF; CDR3nt: TGTGCCACCAGCAGAGATACACGAGGGCGGGATTGGCCGGAAAAACTGTTTTTT; d_gene: .; j_gene: TRBJ1-4; abundance: .; v_gene: TRBV15
CDR3aa: CASSLGLIREGEKLFF; CDR3nt: TGCGCCAGCAGCCTTGGACTCATCCGGGAGGGTGAAAAACTGTTTTTT; d_gene: .; j_gene: TRBJ1-4; abundance: few; v_gene: TRBV4-1
CDR3aa: CASSPSVGQMNTEAFF; CDR3nt: TGTGCCAGCTCACCATCAGTTGGACAGATGAACACTGAAGCTTTCTTT; d_gene: .; j_gene: TRBJ1-1; abundance: .; v_gene: TRBV18
CDR3aa: CASSYRFANTGELFF; CDR3nt: TGTGCCAGCAGCTACCGTTTCGCCAACACCGGGGAGCTGTTTTTT; d_gene: .; j_gene: TRBJ2-2; abundance: .; v_gene: TRBV7-8
CDR3aa: CASSVGSILSSYEQYF; CDR3nt: TGTGCCAGCAGCGTGGGGTCGATATTAAGCTCCTACGAGCAGTACTTC; d_gene: .; j_gene: TRBJ2-7; abundance: .; v_gene: TRBV9
CDR3aa: CASSLDQGRAFF; CDR3nt: TGCGCCAGCAGCTTAGATCAGGGGAGAGCTTTCTTT; d_gene: .; j_gene: TRBJ1-1; abundance: .; v_gene: TRBV5-1
CDR3aa: CASSQGARTDTQYF; CDR3nt: TGCGCCAGCAGCCAAGGGGCAAGAACAGATACGCAGTATTTT; d_gene: .; j_gene: TRBJ2-3; abundance: .; v_gene: TRBV4-3
CDR3aa: CASSQEREPRDWGETQYF; CDR3nt: TGTGCCAGCAGCCAAGAAAGGGAGCCGCGGGACTGGGGAGAGACCCAGTACTTC; d_gene: .; j_gene: TRBJ2-5; abundance: .; v_gene: TRBV3-1/TRBV3-2
CDR3aa: CASSLVRYNEQFF; CDR3nt: TGTGCCAGCAGCTTGGTAAGGTATAATGAGCAGTTCTTC; d_gene: .; j_gene: TRBJ2-1; abundance: .; v_gene: TRBV5-5
CDR3aa: CASSASGGLNTEAFF; CDR3nt: TGTGCCAGCAGCGCCTCAGGGGGCCTGAACACTGAAGCTTTCTTT; d_gene: TRBD1; j_gene: TRBJ1-1; abundance: .; v_gene: TRBV5-6
CDR3aa: CASSILGNTEAFF; CDR3nt: TGTGCCAGTAGTATTCTCGGGAACACTGAAGCTTTCTTT; d_gene: .; j_gene: TRBJ1-1; abundance: .; v_gene: TRBV19
CDR3aa: CASSLLQGTYGYTF; CDR3nt: TGTGCCAGCAGTTTATTGCAGGGCACCTATGGCTACACCTTC; d_gene: .; j_gene: TRBJ1-2; abundance: .; v_gene: TRBV28
CDR3aa: CASSAYTSGGWGEQFF; CDR3nt: TGTGCCAGCAGCGCCTATACTAGCGGGGGCTGGGGTGAGCAGTTCTTC; d_gene: TRBD2; j_gene: TRBJ2-1; abundance: .; v_gene: TRBV7-9
CDR3aa: CASSIDRGAANEKLFF; CDR3nt: TGTGCCAGTAGTATAGACCGGGGGGCTGCTAATGAAAAACTGTTTTTT; d_gene: .; j_gene: TRBJ1-4; abundance: .; v_gene: TRBV19
CDR3aa: CASSPRPYGTDTQYF; CDR3nt: TGTGCCAGCAGCCCCCGGCCCTACGGCACAGATACGCAGTATTTT; d_gene: .; j_gene: TRBJ2-3; abundance: .; v_gene: TRBV3-1/TRBV3-2